The rows below give T cell receptor beta chains drawn from one sample of a study of T cells in Graves' hyperthyroidism and ophthalmopathy. TCRdb passed the multiplex PCR reads through MiXCR, listing each CDR3 protein once. The top ten hold around 17% of the sample, which has around 620,000 distinct CDR3 sequences, under 60% seen once. Sequences were obtained from peripheral blood or thyroid tissue (not recorded which). These receptors came from an adult woman with Graves' disease, either hyperthyroidism or ophthalmopathy (not recorded which). The CDR3 runs from the conserved cysteine through the conserved F or W. A D gene is named only where the DNA matches it firmly. Size tells how often a clone was seen (once, few, many) or the class of an expanded clone, and some rows leave it out.

d_gene,abundance,j_gene,v_gene,CDR3aa,CDR3nt
-,many,TRBJ2-6,TRBV7-3,CASSSSRAVGANVLTF,TGTGCCAGCAGCTCCTCGAGGGCTGTTGGGGCCAACGTCCTGACTTTC
-,-,TRBJ2-1,TRBV14,CASSYTYRNEQFF,TGTGCCAGCAGCTATACATACAGGAATGAGCAGTTCTTC
-,-,TRBJ1-1,TRBV29-1,CSVDRGGYTEAFF,TGCAGCGTTGACAGAGGGGGTTACACTGAAGCTTTCTTT
-,many,TRBJ1-1,TRBV14,CASSLRPREMNTEAFF,TGTGCCAGCAGCCTAAGACCCAGGGAAATGAACACTGAAGCTTTCTTT
TRBD2,many,TRBJ2-5,TRBV6-6,CASRPPLAREVQETQYF,TGTGCCAGCAGGCCACCCTTAGCTCGGGAGGTCCAAGAGACCCAGTACTTC
TRBD1,-,TRBJ1-5,TRBV2,CASSSVQGNNQPQHF,TGTGCCAGCAGCAGCGTACAGGGGAACAATCAGCCCCAGCATTTT
-,-,TRBJ2-7,TRBV7-2,CASSWDGPAQYF,TGTGCCAGCAGCTGGGACGGCCCGGCGCAGTACTTC
-,-,TRBJ2-7,TRBV29-1,CSVLDKSLWEQYF,TGCAGCGTTCTGGACAAGTCCCTTTGGGAGCAGTACTTC
TRBD2,once,TRBJ2-7,TRBV5-1,CASSLGTSGRYEQYF,TGCGCCAGCAGCTTGGGGACTAGCGGGAGGTACGAGCAGTACTTC
TRBD1,many,TRBJ1-1,TRBV2,CASQAGGLTEAFF,TGTGCCAGCCAGGCAGGGGGCCTCACTGAAGCTTTCTTT
-,many,TRBJ1-1,TRBV5-5,CASYLTENNGGLWGAFF,TGTGCCAGCTATCTTACGGAGAACAACGGAGGCCTTTGGGGAGCTTTCTTT
-,once,TRBJ1-1,TRBV20-1,CSATRLAGGSEAFF,TGCAGTGCCACGAGACTAGCGGGAGGCAGCGAAGCTTTCTTT
-,-,TRBJ2-7,TRBV7-9,CASSPDSAALNEQYF,TGTGCCAGCAGTCCTGACAGTGCGGCCCTTAACGAGCAGTACTTC
-,-,TRBJ2-2,TRBV10-3,CAIGVRQGGASRTGELFF,TGTGCCATCGGGGTAAGGCAGGGGGGCGCTTCCAGGACCGGGGAGCTGTTTTTT
-,many,TRBJ2-7,TRBV14,CASSQGTNFFYEQYF,TGTGCCAGCAGCCAAGGGACAAATTTCTTCTACGAGCAGTACTTC
TRBD1,many,TRBJ2-5,TRBV19,CASSSGTGETQYF,TGTGCCAGCAGCTCCGGGACAGGGGAGACCCAGTACTTC
TRBD1,-,TRBJ2-6,TRBV7-9,CASSQTGSGTNVLTF,TGTGCCAGCAGCCAGACAGGGTCCGGGACCAACGTCCTGACTTTC
TRBD1,many,TRBJ1-5,TRBV20-1,CSAKTGTGVNQPQHF,TGCAGTGCAAAAACCGGGACAGGGGTCAATCAGCCCCAGCATTTT
-,many,TRBJ1-6,TRBV7-9,CASSRGRYNSPLHF,TGTGCCAGCAGCCGAGGACGGTATAATTCACCCCTCCACTTT
-,few,TRBJ1-5,TRBV28,CASWGSNQPQHF,TGTGCCAGCTGGGGTAGCAATCAGCCCCAGCATTTT
TRBD1,-,TRBJ2-5,TRBV9,CASSRAGQGFRETQYF,TGTGCCAGCAGCCGAGCGGGACAGGGATTCCGAGAGACCCAGTACTTC
TRBD2,few,TRBJ2-7,TRBV4-2,CASSDASGGYEQYF,TGTGCCAGCAGCGACGCTAGCGGCGGCTACGAGCAGTACTTC
-,many,TRBJ1-2,TRBV5-1,CASSLGIPTDNYGYTF,TGCGCCAGCAGCTTGGGGATCCCGACAGACAACTATGGCTACACCTTC
-,-,TRBJ1-1,TRBV7-9,CASSFRGTKAFF,TGTGCCAGCAGTTTCCGGGGCACTAAAGCTTTCTTT
-,-,TRBJ2-7,TRBV28,CASSFLSEQYF,TGTGCCAGCAGTTTCCTCTCCGAGCAGTACTTC
-,-,TRBJ1-6,TRBV9,CASSVGGAGDTLHF,TGTGCCAGCAGCGTAGGAGGAGCGGGGGACACCCTCCACTTT
-,-,TRBJ2-2,TRBV10-3,CAISDTWATSELFF,TGTGCCATCAGTGATACTTGGGCCACCTCAGAGCTGTTTTTT
-,few,TRBJ1-2,TRBV20-1,CSAPADRGYTF,TGCAGTGCTCCCGCTGACCGGGGCTACACCTTC
TRBD1,-,TRBJ1-2,TRBV2,CASSYSDRGGYTF,TGTGCCAGCAGTTACTCCGACAGGGGGGGCTACACCTTC
-,-,TRBJ1-4,TRBV7-8,CASSLSVTRSLMTELFF,TGTGCCAGCAGCTTAAGTGTCACGCGGTCCCTAATGACGGAACTGTTTTTT
TRBD1,many,TRBJ1-2,TRBV20-1,CSASGTGYGYTF,TGCAGTGCTAGCGGGACAGGGTATGGCTACACCTTC
-,-,TRBJ1-6,TRBV9,CASSVAESPLHF,TGTGCCAGCAGCGTAGCTGAGTCACCCCTCCACTTT
TRBD2,-,TRBJ2-2,TRBV7-2,CASRPGTSGSTGELFF,TGTGCCAGCAGACCGGGGACTAGCGGGAGTACCGGGGAGCTGTTTTTT
-,few,TRBJ1-2,TRBV7-9,CASITGAHGYTF,TGTGCCAGCATCACCGGGGCGCACGGCTACACCTTC
-,many,TRBJ1-6,TRBV10-3,CAISATDYNNSPLHF,TGTGCCATCAGTGCGACAGATTATAATAATTCACCCCTCCACTTT
TRBD2,-,TRBJ2-5,TRBV10-3,CAISEISSGRLDTQYF,TGTGCCATCAGTGAGATCTCTAGCGGGAGATTAGATACGCAGTACTTC
TRBD1,-,TRBJ1-2,TRBV15,CATRGDRQGDGGYTF,TGTGCCACCAGGGGTGACAGACAGGGGGATGGTGGCTACACCTTC
TRBD1,few,TRBJ1-5,TRBV10-3,CAISDGQGSNQPQHF,TGTGCCATCAGTGACGGACAGGGGAGCAATCAGCCCCAGCATTTT
-,-,TRBJ2-2,TRBV10-3,CATTGTGELFF,TGTGCCACCACCGGCACAGGGGAGCTGTTTTTT
-,few,TRBJ1-4,TRBV11-1,CASSSSNEKLFF,TGTGCCAGCAGCTCTTCGAATGAAAAACTGTTTTTT
TRBD1,many,TRBJ1-1,TRBV6-6,CASSPQGQLFAEAFF,TGTGCCAGCAGTCCTCAGGGACAGTTATTCGCTGAAGCTTTCTTT
-,-,TRBJ1-2,TRBV5-1,CAQTVGSSYGYTF,TGCGCCCAGACGGTGGGCAGCTCCTATGGCTACACCTTC
TRBD2,-,TRBJ2-7,TRBV24-1,CASSDSGRKYEQYF,TGTGCCAGCAGTGATAGCGGGAGGAAATACGAGCAGTACTTC
-,-,TRBJ1-2,TRBV29-1,CSVRRAGAINYGYTF,TGCAGCGTACGCCGGGCGGGGGCTATCAACTATGGCTACACCTTC